Here is one TCR beta chain with its context. Other DNA sequences within the sample encode an identical CDR3. This sample stems from a study of T cell repertoires in ileal Crohn's disease. Looked up from germline, CDR1 is SGHVS and CDR2 is FQNEAQ. Unmatched junction bases numbered 8, after V lost 5 bases and J lost 1 base. The CDR3 has 18 amino acids. TCRB immunosequencing input was five hundred nanograms of biopsy DNA per sample. Assay used: immunoSEQ multiplex PCR; TCRdb lists only in-frame clones, some missing. Of several thousand clones in the sample, more than 85% were seen once. This receptor was taken from an adult with Crohn's disease. The chain joins TRBV7-8 to TRBJ2-6; the match to TRBD1 covers 10 bases. The sequenced sample was ileal tissue. CDR3 residues: CASSPKLGQGSGANVLTF. The CDR3 DNA reads TGTGCCAGCAGCCCAAAACTGGGACAGGGGTCTGGGGCCAACGTCCTGACTTTC.